The 12 T cell receptor beta chains below all came from one sample that was sequenced in a study of cytomegalovirus exposure and HLA in healthy donors. The PCR made use of 60 Vbeta and 13 Jbeta primers. Measured with immunoSEQ multiplex PCR; TCRdb has only the in-frame clones, and not every one. In the table there are 150,000 to 200,000 clones, approximately 72% of which are singletons. The sequencing input was PBMCs. All receptors come from a man aged 40-49 years in good health and CMV-seropositive.

The chain joins TRBV6-5 to TRBJ2-3; D possibly corresponds to TRBD2 (5 bases). V lost 5 bases and J 4 bases, leaving 13 bases between the germline ends. The CDR3 sequence is 14 residues long. CDR1 is MNHEY and CDR2 is SVGAGI in the germline V gene. CDR3 nucleotides: TGTGCCAGCAGTGACGGGGTGGGAGCAGATACGCAGTATTTT. This gives the protein CASSDGVGADTQYF.

The chain is built from TRBV27 and TRBJ1-1; D might be TRBD1 (6 bases). Trimming took 6 bases from V and 4 from J, leaving 12 bases between them. This CDR3 region has 13 residues. Germline loops: CDR1 MNHEY, CDR2 SMNVEV (reference sequence). In DNA, the CDR3 is TGTGCCAGCAGGTCACAGGGAACCACTGAAGCTTTCTTT. This gives the protein CASRSQGTTEAFF.

The rearrangement joins TRBV7-2 to TRBJ1-4; weak D call: TRBD1 (5 bases). Per germline, CDR1 SGHTA and CDR2 FQGNSA. This CDR3 contains 15 residues. The ends were cut back, 2 bases at V and 4 bases at J, with 11 bases in the middle. The chain's CDR3 is CASSLLGGVNEKLFF. In DNA, the CDR3 is TGTGCCAGCAGCTTACTCGGGGGGGTTAATGAAAAACTGTTTTTT.

The genes are TRBV6-1 and TRBJ1-1; 7 bases agree with TRBD1. Germline V gene data show CDR1 as MNHNS and CDR2 as SASEGT. The J segment lost 7 bases and the V segment lost 10 bases, leaving 12 bases of the junction unmatched. The CDR3 covers 13 residues. The CDR3: CATRDRSPYEAFF. CDR3 sequence (DNA): TGTGCCACCAGGGACAGATCGCCCTATGAAGCTTTCTTT.

The rearrangement joins TRBV4-1 to TRBJ1-1, with no clear D. The V end was cut by 6 bases, the J end by 5 bases, with 19 bases between. The germline V gene encodes CDR1 MGHRA and CDR2 YSYEKL. The CDR3 is 15 residues long. In nucleotides, the CDR3 is TGCGCCAGCAGTCCCGATCCCGCGGGGAGGACTGAAGCTTTCTTT. As protein: CASSPDPAGRTEAFF.

The V call is TRBV7-9, the J call TRBJ1-5; tentative D call: TRBD1 (5 bases). Trimming removed 4 bases at V and 3 bases at J, with 10 bases between. This CDR3 region has 14 residues. The V gene's germline CDR1 is SEHNR and CDR2 FQNEAQ (reference sequence). The CDR3 nucleotides are TGTGCCAGCAGCTCCACCAGGGACAATCAGCCCCAGCATTTT. It codes for CASSSTRDNQPQHF.

The genes are TRBV19 and TRBJ1-5; D remains ambiguous. This CDR3 has 14 amino acids. V was shortened by 4 bases and J by 3 bases, with 10 bases between the two germline ends. Germline CDR1 LNHDA, CDR2 SQIVND (reference sequence). The CDR3 here is CASSTPLYNQPQHF. As DNA, the CDR3 is TGTGCCAGTAGTACCCCCTTGTACAATCAGCCCCAGCATTTT.

The chain employs TRBV18 and TRBJ1-1, with 7 bases identical to TRBD1. CDR1 KGHSH and CDR2 LQKENI come from the germline V gene. Trimming at V came to 6 bases and at J to 0 bases, leaving 7 bases not matched to a gene. This CDR3 is built from 15 residues. In nucleotides, the CDR3 is TGTGCCAGCTCGGCCGACAGGGACATGAACACTGAAGCTTTCTTT. It specifies CASSADRDMNTEAFF.

The chain carries TRBV12-5 and TRBJ1-3; 8 nucleotides agree with TRBD1. After removal of 4 bases from V and 5 bases from J, the junction contained 13 bases not matched to a gene. From germline, CDR1 is LGHNT and CDR2 FRNRAP. This CDR3 has 17 residues. This chain's CDR3 is CASGSRTGTPVRNTIYF. DNA for the CDR3: TGTGCTAGTGGTTCAAGGACAGGGACCCCTGTGCGAAACACCATATATTTT. Based on the CDR3 plus reference TRBV12-5 and TRBJ1-3, the full variable domain is DARVTQTPRHKVTEMGQEVTMRCQPILGHNTVFWYRQTMMQGLELLAYFRNRAPLDDSGMPKDRFSAEMPDATLATLKIQPSEPRDSAVYFCASGSRTGTPVRNTIYFGEGSWLTVV.

The chain is built from TRBV4-3 and TRBJ1-1; D gene unclear. Trimming removed 1 base at V and 1 base at J, with 10 bases between. Germline V gives CDR1 LGHNA, CDR2 YSLEER. This CDR3 comprises 15 residues. The DNA for the CDR3 is TGCGCCAGCAGCCAAGCGTCGTTATCGAACACTGAAGCTTTCTTT. It translates to CASSQASLSNTEAFF.

The genes are TRBV7-2 and TRBJ2-1; the match to TRBD2 covers 7 bases. After removal of 0 bases from V and 1 base from J, the junction contained 9 bases not matched to a gene. There are 18 residues in the CDR3. Germline CDR1 and CDR2: SGHTA and FQGNSA. The DNA of the CDR3 is TGTGCCAGCAGCTTAGCGACCGAGCGGGATACTTCCTACAATGAGCAGTTCTTC. Translated, it gives CASSLATERDTSYNEQFF. Combining the CDR3 with reference TRBV7-2 and TRBJ2-1 gives the whole variable domain GAGVSQSPSNKVTEKGKDVELRCDPISGHTALYWYRQSLGQGLEFLIYFQGNSAPDKSGLPSDRFSAERTGGSVSTLTIQRTQQEDSAVYLCASSLATERDTSYNEQFFGPGTRLTVL.

This rearrangement joins TRBV5-1 to TRBJ2-1; 9 bases fit TRBD2. Germline V gene data show CDR1 as SGHRS and CDR2 as YFSETQ. V dropped 3 bases and J dropped 10; count of bases not matched to a gene: 8. CDR3 size: 14 residues. CDR3 sequence (DNA): TGCGCCAGCAGCTCGGGACTAGCAGAGAGGGAGCAGTTCTTC. Amino acid sequence: CASSSGLAEREQFF.